The clone carrying this T cell receptor (beta chain) came up a few times. Produced via immunoSEQ multiplex PCR; TCRdb's table is partial and in-frame only. The data contain about 64,000 clones, 80% to 95% of them seen just once; the ten biggest clones take up roughly 0.45%. Germline V gives CDR1 SGHNT, CDR2 YYREEE (reference sequence). V was clipped by 4 bases and J by 0 bases; unmatched bases: 1. The CDR3 covers 15 residues. These data belong to a study of OX40 agonist ivuxolimab in advanced cancers. This sequence joins TRBV5-4 and TRBJ2-2, with 9 bases that match TRBD1. The sequence came from an adult with an advanced solid tumor such as melanoma, head and neck, liver or kidney cancer. This specimen was CD4+ or CD8+ T cells sorted from blood, taken in a trial of the OX40 agonist ivuxolimab. The CDR3 DNA follows: TGTGCCAGCAGCCGGGACAGGGCGAACACCGGGGAGCTGTTTTTT. Protein product: CASSRDRANTGELFF.